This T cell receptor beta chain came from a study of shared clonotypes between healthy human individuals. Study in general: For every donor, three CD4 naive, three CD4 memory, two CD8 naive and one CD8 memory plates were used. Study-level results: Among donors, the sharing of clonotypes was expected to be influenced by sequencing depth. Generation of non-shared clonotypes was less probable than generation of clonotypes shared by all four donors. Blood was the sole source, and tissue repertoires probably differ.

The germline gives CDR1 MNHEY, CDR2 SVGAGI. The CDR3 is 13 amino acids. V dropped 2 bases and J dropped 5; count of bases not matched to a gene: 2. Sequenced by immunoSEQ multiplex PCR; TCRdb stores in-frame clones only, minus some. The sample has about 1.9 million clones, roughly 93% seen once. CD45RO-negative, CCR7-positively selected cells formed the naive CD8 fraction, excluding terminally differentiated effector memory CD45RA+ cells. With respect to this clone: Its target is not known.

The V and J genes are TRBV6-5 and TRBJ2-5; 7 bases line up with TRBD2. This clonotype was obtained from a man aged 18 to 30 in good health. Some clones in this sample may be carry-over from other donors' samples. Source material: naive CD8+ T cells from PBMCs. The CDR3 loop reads CASSYAGVETQYF. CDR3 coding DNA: TGTGCCAGCAGTTACGCGGGAGTGGAGACCCAGTACTTC.